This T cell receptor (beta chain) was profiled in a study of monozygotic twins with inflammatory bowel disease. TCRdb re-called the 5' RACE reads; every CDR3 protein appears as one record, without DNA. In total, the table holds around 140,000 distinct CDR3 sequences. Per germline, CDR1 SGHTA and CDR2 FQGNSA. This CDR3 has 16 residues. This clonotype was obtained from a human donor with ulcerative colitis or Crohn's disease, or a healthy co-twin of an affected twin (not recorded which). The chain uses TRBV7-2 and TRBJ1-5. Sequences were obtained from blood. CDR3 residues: CASSPAWDDSNQPQHF.